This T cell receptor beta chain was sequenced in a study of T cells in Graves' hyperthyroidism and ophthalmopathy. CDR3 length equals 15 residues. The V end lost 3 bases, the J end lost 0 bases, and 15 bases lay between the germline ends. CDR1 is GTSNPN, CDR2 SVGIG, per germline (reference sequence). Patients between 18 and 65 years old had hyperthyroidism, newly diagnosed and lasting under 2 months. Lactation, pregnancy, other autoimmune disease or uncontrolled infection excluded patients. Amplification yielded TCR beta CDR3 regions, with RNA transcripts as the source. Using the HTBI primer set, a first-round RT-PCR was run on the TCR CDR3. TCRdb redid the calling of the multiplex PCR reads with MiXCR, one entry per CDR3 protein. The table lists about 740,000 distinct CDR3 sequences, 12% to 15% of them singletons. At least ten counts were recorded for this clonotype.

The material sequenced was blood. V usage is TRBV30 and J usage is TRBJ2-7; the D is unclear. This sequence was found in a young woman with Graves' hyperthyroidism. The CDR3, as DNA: TGTGCCTGGAGCACCGGAGACCGGCGCTCCTACGAGCAGTACTTC. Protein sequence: CAWSTGDRRSYEQYF.